These 11 T cell receptor beta chains were all obtained from the same sample, sequenced in a study of patients and donors after allogeneic stem cell transplantation. TCRdb independently ran MiXCR on the RT-PCR reads; one entry per CDR3 protein. Found here are 800,000 to 1,000,000 distinct CDR3 sequences, 18% of them singletons; the top ten hold around 5.5%. The sequenced material came from blood, either unsorted or a sorted T cell fraction (not recorded which). The receptors come from a human donor who was either an allogeneic HSCT recipient or a stem cell or donor lymphocyte infusion donor (not recorded which). It is not recorded whose cells these are; they may come from a transplant donor.

This clonotype was seen more than once but under ten times. The genes are TRBV15 and TRBJ1-5; D is uncertain. Germline values: CDR1 LNHNV, CDR2 YYDKDF (reference sequence). V was pared by 3 bases and J by 4 bases, with 7 bases between. The CDR3 sequence is 13 residues long. Here the CDR3 reads CATSSDGNQPQHF. In DNA, the CDR3 is TGTGCCACCAGCAGTGATGGTAATCAGCCCCAGCATTTT.

V and J are TRBV5-1 and TRBJ1-2, with a weak D call TRBD1 (6 bases). The germline V gene has CDR1 SGHRS and CDR2 YFSETQ. V was trimmed by 2 bases and J by 4 bases, leaving 21 bases between them. CDR3 length: 17 residues. CDR3 sequence: CASSLGLVQGHSYGYTF. In nucleotides, the CDR3 is TGCGCCAGCAGCTTAGGTTTGGTACAGGGACATTCCTATGGCTACACCTTC.

The chain uses TRBV4-2 and TRBJ1-6, with 11 bases fitting TRBD1. In germline, CDR1 is LGHNA, CDR2 YNFKEQ. V dropped 0 bases and J dropped 8; count of bases not matched to a gene: 6. The length of the CDR3 is 17 residues. CDR3 sequence (DNA): TGTGCCAGCAGCCAAGAATTAGGGGGACAGGGGGATTCACCCCTCCACTTT. Residues: CASSQELGGQGDSPLHF.

This chain uses TRBV6-1 with TRBJ2-1; 10 bases line up with TRBD1. The germline V gene has CDR1 MNHNS and CDR2 SASEGT. The J segment lost 6 bases and the V segment lost 6 bases, leaving 5 bases of the junction unmatched. The CDR3 extends over 14 amino acids. The CDR3 spells CASRTGTGANEQFF. The CDR3 DNA sequence: TGTGCCAGCAGGACCGGGACAGGGGCCAATGAGCAGTTCTTC.

This clonotype was recorded once. The chain links TRBV7-6 to TRBJ2-7; 8 nucleotides align to TRBD2. Germline values: CDR1 SGHVS, CDR2 FNYEAQ. Trimming cost V 5 bases and J 5 bases; bases outside gene matches: 8. The CDR3 runs to 14 residues. The CDR3 is CASSQRRGGHEQYF. The CDR3 DNA is TGTGCCAGCAGCCAGCGTCGGGGGGGCCACGAGCAGTACTTC.

The chain combines TRBV5-1 with TRBJ1-2, with D perhaps TRBD1 (5 bases). This CDR3 spans 13 amino acids. Germline V gene sequence: CDR1 SGHRS, CDR2 YFSETQ. Trimming took off 4 bases at V and 8 bases at J, with 15 bases between the two ends. The CDR3 here is CASSGLREAGYTF. CDR3 nucleotide sequence: TGCGCCAGCAGCGGGCTCAGGGAGGCCGGCTACACCTTC.

CDR3 region: CASSSRAELAGYTF. The CDR3 DNA follows: TGTGCCAGCAGCTCACGGGCGGAATTAGCTGGCTACACCTTC. This sequence joins TRBV7-2 and TRBJ1-2; D ambiguous. This CDR3 is 14 amino acids long. Trimming took 4 bases from V and 7 from J, leaving 16 bases between them. Per the germline V gene, CDR1 is SGHTA and CDR2 is FQGNSA.

This clonotype has a handful of counts. V and J are TRBV30 and TRBJ2-1, with 9 bases that match TRBD2. V shed 1 base, J shed 10 bases, and the junction held 5 bases outside the gene matches. Germline CDR1 is GTSNPN and CDR2 is SVGIG (reference sequence). This CDR3 is 13 amino acids long. The CDR3 nucleotides read TGTGCCTGGAGTGGCGGGGGGGTTTGGGAGCAGTTCTTC. Protein: CAWSGGGVWEQFF. Looking up the rest from reference TRBV30 and TRBJ2-1 gives the full variable domain: SQTIHQWPATLVQPVGSPLSLECTVEGTSNPNLYWYRQAAGRGLQLLFYSVGIGQISSEVPQNLSASRPQDRQFILSSKKLLLSDSGFYLCAWSGGGVWEQFFGPGTRLTVL.

This clonotype appeared a few times. The V and J genes are TRBV20-1 and TRBJ2-3; D is unresolved. V shed 5 bases and J shed 2 bases, with 5 bases lying between them. The CDR3 totals 11 residues. From germline, CDR1 is DFQATT and CDR2 SNEGSKA (reference sequence). The CDR3 protein is CSALTTDTQYF. The CDR3 DNA is TGCAGTGCTCTAACCACAGATACGCAGTATTTT.

This chain links TRBV5-1 with TRBJ2-5; 7 bases match TRBD2. The CDR3 loop spans 18 amino acids. Germline CDR1 is SGHRS and CDR2 is YFSETQ. J lost 3 bases, V lost 6 bases, and 20 bases had no gene match. CDR3 protein: CASTLGTTWGSGEETQYF. DNA for the CDR3: TGCGCCAGCACCCTGGGGACTACGTGGGGGAGTGGGGAAGAGACCCAGTACTTC.

The rearrangement joins TRBV12-3 or TRBV12-4 to TRBJ2-5; D might be TRBD1 (5 bases). The CDR3 consists of 15 residues. The V gene lost 5 bases and the J gene lost 1 base, with 14 bases spanning the gap. The CDR3 spells CASSDNGRAQETQYF. The CDR3, as DNA: TGTGCCAGCAGTGACAACGGCAGGGCCCAAGAGACCCAGTACTTC.